The rows below give T cell receptor beta chains drawn from one sample of a study of blood T cell repertoires in COVID-19. Sequencing used immunoSEQ multiplex PCR; TCRdb keeps in-frame clones, though not all of them. The top ten clones hold roughly 1.9% of a sample with around 360,000 clones, about 87% of them seen once. The specimen sequenced was PBMCs or T cells enriched from blood (not recorded which). These receptor sequences come from a man aged 35-49 years in a cohort exposed to, infected with or recovered from COVID-19 (not recorded which). Each CDR3 is given with its conserved first and last residue.

14	TRBV28	CASSWGGDNQPQHF
15	TRBV19	CASSIDRVRADTQYF
14	TRBV30	CAWTRTSAHNEQFF
16	TRBV7-2	CASSLVSGTIPHEQFF
12	TRBV30	CAWSVLGNTIYF
15	TRBV7-2	CASSLFQGHNEKLFF
13	TRBV18	CASSPLRDYEQYF
15	TRBV15	CATSRGTGIEETQYF
16	TRBV4-1	CASSQGSGQLNTEAFF
16	TRBV5-6	CASSLTVGGVDEKLFF
15	TRBV19	CASSISGGRTYEQYF
14	TRBV30	CAWTLAGALGELFF
13	TRBV7-2	CASTFRGSYEQYF
15	TRBV13	CASRRTGEASYEQYF
17	TRBV27	CASSVSGFPNSNQPQHF
15	TRBV28	CASRGGQGGWTEAFF
17	TRBV2	CASRDPTSGSLYETQYF
14	TRBV5-1	CASSLDRIAYEQYF
16	TRBV27	CASSLQGAGSNEKLFF
16	TRBV14	CASSQLGLGLIDEQFF
16	TRBV29-1	CSVAAGGLGSYNEQFF
15	TRBV6-2/TRBV6-3	CASSSQGTRQETQYF
15	TRBV7-3	CASSPGGARTDTQYF
15	TRBV18	CASSRQKATNEKLFF
14	TRBV7-9	CASSLELPYNEQFF
17	TRBV18	CASSPSQLAGSYNEQFF
13	TRBV2	CASSAQGNNEQFF
12	TRBV10-3	CAIGGQGNTIYF
14	TRBV5-1	CASSQNDRVGEQYF
15	TRBV10-3	CAITGTADADTGYTF
13	TRBV18	CASSSTGGETQYF
14	TRBV9	CASSVDSQVDTQYF
15	TRBV3-1/TRBV3-2	CASRLRVGANTEAFF
15	TRBV7-9	CASSEGTGGFVEAFF
16	TRBV11-1	CASSFGRPSGANVLTF
15	TRBV28	CASTARQGKNSPLHF
15	TRBV19	CASSPNRGLGNEQFF
13	TRBV28	CASSYGTGGEAFF
14	TRBV29-1	CSVKAAGGGTEAFF
11	TRBV30	CAWSGGAGYTF
16	TRBV3-1/TRBV3-2	CASSQGDRGYNQPQHF
14	TRBV15	CATSSPSYNYGYTF
14	TRBV10-3	CASGTGLEKYEQYF
14	TRBV19	CASSLESGTGELFF
15	TRBV2	CASSSGTGVNTEAFF
11	TRBV2	CASRFSYEQYF
12	TRBV2	CASSRQADEAFF
16	TRBV5-6	CASSLNGAGADYGYTF